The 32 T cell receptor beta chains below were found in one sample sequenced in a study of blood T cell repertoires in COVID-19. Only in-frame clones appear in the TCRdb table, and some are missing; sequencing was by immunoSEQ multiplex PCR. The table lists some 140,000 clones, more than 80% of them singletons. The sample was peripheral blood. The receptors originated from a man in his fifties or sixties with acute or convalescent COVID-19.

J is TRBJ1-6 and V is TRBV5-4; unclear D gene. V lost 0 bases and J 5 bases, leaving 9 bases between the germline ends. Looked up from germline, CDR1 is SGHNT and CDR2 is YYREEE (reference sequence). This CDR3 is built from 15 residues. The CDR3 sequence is CASSLVHSNNSPLHF. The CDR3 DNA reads TGTGCCAGCAGCTTGGTACACAGCAATAATTCACCCCTCCACTTT.

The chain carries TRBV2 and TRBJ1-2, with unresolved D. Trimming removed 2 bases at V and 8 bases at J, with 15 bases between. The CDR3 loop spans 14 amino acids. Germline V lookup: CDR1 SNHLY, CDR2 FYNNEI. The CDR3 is CASSENGDSGGYTF. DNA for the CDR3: TGTGCCAGCAGTGAAAACGGGGATTCCGGCGGCTACACCTTC.

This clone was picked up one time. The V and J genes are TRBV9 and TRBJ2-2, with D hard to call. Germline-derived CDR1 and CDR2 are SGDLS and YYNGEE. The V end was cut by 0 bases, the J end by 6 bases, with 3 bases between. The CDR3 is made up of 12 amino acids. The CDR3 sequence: CASSVASGELFF. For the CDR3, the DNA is TGTGCCAGCAGCGTAGCGTCCGGGGAGCTGTTTTTT.

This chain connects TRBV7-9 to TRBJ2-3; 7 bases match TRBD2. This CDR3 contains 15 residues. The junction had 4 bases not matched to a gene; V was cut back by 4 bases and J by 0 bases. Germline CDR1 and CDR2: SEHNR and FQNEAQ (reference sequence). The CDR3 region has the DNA TGTGCCAGCAGCTCCCGGGAGGTGAGCACAGATACGCAGTATTTT. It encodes CASSSREVSTDTQYF.

The chain's CDR3 is CASSPHIEQTNTEAFF. CDR3 sequence (DNA): TGTGCCAGCAGCCCTCACATTGAACAGACGAACACTGAAGCTTTCTTT. The chain employs TRBV7-4 and TRBJ1-1; D uncertain. The germline V gene encodes CDR1 SGHVT and CDR2 SQSDAQ. This CDR3 is built from 16 residues. The V and J ends lost 5 bases and 1 base respectively, with 17 bases between them.

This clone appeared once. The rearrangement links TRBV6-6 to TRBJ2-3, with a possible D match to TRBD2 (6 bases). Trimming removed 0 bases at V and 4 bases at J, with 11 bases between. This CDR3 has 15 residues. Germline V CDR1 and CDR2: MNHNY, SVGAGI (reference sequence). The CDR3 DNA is TGTGCCAGCAGTTACTCTGCGGGGAACGCAGATACGCAGTATTTT. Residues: CASSYSAGNADTQYF.

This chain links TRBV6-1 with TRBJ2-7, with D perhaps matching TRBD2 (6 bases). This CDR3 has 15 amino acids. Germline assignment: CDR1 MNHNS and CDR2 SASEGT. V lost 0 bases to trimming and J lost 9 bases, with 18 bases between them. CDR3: CASSEAHWADYGQYF. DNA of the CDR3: TGTGCCAGCAGTGAAGCCCACTGGGCGGACTATGGGCAGTACTTC.

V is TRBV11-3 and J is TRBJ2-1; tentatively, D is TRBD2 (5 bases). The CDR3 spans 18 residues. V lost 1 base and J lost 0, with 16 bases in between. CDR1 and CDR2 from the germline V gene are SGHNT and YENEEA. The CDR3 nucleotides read TGTGCCAGCAGCTTAGGGTCGGACTCGTCAAGCTCCTACAATGAGCAGTTCTTC. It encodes CASSLGSDSSSSYNEQFF.

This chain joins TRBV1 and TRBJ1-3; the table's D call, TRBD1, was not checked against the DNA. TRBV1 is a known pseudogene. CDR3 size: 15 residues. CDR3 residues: CTSSSVYRDQNTIYF. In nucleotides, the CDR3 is TGCACCAGCAGCTCCGTCTACAGGGATCAGAACACCATATATTTT.

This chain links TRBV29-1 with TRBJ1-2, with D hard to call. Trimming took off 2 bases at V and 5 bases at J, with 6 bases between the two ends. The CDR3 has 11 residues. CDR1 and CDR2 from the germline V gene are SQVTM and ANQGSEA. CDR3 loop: CSVEQRYGYTF. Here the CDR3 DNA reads TGCAGCGTTGAACAGCGTTATGGCTACACCTTC.

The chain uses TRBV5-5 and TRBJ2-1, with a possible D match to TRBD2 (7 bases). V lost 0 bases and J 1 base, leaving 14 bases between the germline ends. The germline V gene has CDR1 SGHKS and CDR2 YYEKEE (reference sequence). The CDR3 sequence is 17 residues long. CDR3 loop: CASSLDAGAISYNEQFF. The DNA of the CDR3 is TGTGCCAGCAGCTTGGACGCGGGGGCGATTTCCTACAATGAGCAGTTCTTC.

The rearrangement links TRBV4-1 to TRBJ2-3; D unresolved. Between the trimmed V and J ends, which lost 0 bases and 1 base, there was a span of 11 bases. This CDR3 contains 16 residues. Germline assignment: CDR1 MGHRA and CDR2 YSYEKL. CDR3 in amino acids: CASSQEPGSGTDTQYF. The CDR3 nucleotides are TGCGCCAGCAGCCAAGAACCTGGCTCTGGCACAGATACGCAGTATTTT.

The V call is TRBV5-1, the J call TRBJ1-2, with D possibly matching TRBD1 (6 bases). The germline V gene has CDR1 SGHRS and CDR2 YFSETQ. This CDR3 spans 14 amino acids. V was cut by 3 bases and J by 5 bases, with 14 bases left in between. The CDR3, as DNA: TGCGCCAGCAGCTCGGGACCGAGGGGGTATGGCTACACCTTC. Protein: CASSSGPRGYGYTF.

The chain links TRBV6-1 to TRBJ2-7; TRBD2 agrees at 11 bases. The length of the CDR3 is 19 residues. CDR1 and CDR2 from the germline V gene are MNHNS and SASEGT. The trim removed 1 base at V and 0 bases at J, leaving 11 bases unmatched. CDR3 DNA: TGTGCCAGCAGTGAAGTCGGTAGCGGGAGGGATTACTTCTCCTACGAGCAGTACTTC. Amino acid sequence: CASSEVGSGRDYFSYEQYF.

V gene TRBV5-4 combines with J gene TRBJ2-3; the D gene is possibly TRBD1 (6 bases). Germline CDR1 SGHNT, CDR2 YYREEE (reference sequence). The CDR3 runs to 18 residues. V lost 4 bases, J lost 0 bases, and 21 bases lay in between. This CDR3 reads CASSPRDILLFSTDTQYF. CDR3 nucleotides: TGTGCCAGCAGCCCCCGGGACATTCTCCTATTTAGCACAGATACGCAGTATTTT.

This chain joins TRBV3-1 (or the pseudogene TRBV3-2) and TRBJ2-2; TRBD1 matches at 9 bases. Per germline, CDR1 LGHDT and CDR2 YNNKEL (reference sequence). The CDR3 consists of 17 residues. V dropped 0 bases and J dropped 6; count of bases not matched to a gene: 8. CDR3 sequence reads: CASSQELGQGFPGELFF. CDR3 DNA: TGTGCCAGCAGCCAAGAGTTAGGACAGGGGTTTCCCGGGGAGCTGTTTTTT.

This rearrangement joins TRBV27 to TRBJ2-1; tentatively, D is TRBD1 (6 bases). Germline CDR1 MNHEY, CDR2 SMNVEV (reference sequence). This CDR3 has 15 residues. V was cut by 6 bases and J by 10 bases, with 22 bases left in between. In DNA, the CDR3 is TGTGCCAGCAGGTTCAGCGCGCGAGAGGGACAAGAGCAGTTCTTC. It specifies CASRFSAREGQEQFF.

Here the CDR3 reads CASSPREEKLFF. DNA for the CDR3: TGTGCCAGCTCACCCCGAGAAGAAAAACTGTTTTTT. The J gene is TRBJ1-4, the V gene TRBV18; D is undetermined. The CDR3 runs 12 residues. Germline-derived CDR1 and CDR2 are KGHSH and LQKENI. V shed 3 bases and J shed 8 bases, with 7 bases lying between them.

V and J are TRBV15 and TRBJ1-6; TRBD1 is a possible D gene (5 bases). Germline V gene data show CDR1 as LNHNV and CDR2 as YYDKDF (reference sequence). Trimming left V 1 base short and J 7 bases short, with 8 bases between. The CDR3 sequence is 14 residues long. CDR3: CATSRVGGNSPLHF. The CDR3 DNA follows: TGTGCCACCAGCAGAGTTGGGGGGAATTCACCCCTCCACTTT.

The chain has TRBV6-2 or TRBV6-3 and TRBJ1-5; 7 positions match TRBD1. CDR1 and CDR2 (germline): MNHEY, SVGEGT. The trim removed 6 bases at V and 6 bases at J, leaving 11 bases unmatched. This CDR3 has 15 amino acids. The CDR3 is CASSPRGLGTQPQHF. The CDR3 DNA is TGTGCCAGCAGCCCTAGGGGGCTAGGCACTCAGCCCCAGCATTTT.

CDR3 nucleotide sequence: TGTGCCAGCCAGGAGAACACTGAAGCTTTCTTT. It translates to CASQENTEAFF. This chain joins TRBV28 and TRBJ1-1, with D unresolved. The germline gives CDR1 MDHEN, CDR2 SYDVKM. Trimming took 8 bases from V and 1 from J, leaving 5 bases between them. The CDR3 is 11 residues long.

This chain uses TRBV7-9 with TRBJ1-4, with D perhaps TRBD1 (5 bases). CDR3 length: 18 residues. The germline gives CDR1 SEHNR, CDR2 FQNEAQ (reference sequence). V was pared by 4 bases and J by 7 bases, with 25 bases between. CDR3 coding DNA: TGTGCCAGCAGCTCCCGATTACGGGGGGTACTCCCGGGTGAAAAACTGTTTTTT. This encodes CASSSRLRGVLPGEKLFF. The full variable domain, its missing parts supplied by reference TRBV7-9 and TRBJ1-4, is DTGVSQNPRHKITKRGQNVTFRCDPISEHNRLYWYRQTLGQGPEFLTYFQNEAQLEKSRLLSDRFSAERPKGSFSTLEIQRTEQGDSAMYLCASSSRLRGVLPGEKLFFGSGTQLSVL.

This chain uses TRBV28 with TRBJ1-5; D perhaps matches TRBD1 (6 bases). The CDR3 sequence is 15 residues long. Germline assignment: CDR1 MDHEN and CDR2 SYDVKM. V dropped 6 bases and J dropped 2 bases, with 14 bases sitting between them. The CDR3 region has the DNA TGTGCCAGCAGCCCCACAGGGACGGGCAATCAGCCCCAGCATTTT. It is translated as CASSPTGTGNQPQHF.

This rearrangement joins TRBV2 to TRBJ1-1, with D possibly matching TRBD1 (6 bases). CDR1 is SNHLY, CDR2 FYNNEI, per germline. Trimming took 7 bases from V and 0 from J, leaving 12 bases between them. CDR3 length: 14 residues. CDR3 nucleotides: TGTGCCAGCAATCAGGGGTCCTTGAACACTGAAGCTTTCTTT. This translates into CASNQGSLNTEAFF.

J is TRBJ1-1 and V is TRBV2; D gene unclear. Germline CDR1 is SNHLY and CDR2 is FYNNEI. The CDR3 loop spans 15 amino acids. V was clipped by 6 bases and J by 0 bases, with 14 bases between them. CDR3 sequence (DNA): TGTGCCAGCAGCGCATCGGGAGGCTTGAACACTGAAGCTTTCTTT. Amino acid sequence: CASSASGGLNTEAFF.

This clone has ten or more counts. CDR3 DNA: TGTGCCACCAGTGAAGGGACAGGGGGCACTGAAGCTTTCTTT. It codes for CATSEGTGGTEAFF. The chain employs TRBV24-1 and TRBJ1-1; 11 bases agree with TRBD1. V was clipped by 4 bases and J by 4 bases; unmatched bases: 1. In germline, CDR1 is KGHDR, CDR2 SFDVKD. CDR3 size: 14 residues.

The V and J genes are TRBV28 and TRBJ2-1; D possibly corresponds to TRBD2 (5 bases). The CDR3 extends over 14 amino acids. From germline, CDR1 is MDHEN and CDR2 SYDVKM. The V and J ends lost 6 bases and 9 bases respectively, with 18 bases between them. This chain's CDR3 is CASRQRPTGIEQFF. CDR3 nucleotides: TGTGCCAGCAGACAGCGACCGACGGGGATTGAGCAGTTCTTC. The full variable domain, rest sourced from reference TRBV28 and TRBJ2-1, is DVKVTQSSRYLVKRTGEKVFLECVQDMDHENMFWYRQDPGLGLRLIYFSYDVKMKEKGDIPEGYSVSREKKERFSLILESASTNQTSMYLCASRQRPTGIEQFFGPGTRLTVL.

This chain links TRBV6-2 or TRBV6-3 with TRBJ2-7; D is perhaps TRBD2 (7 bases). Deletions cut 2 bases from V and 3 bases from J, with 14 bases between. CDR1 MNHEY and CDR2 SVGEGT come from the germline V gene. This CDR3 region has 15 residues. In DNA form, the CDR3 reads TGTGCCAGCAGTTACCCCCGCGGGGGACACTACGAGCAGTACGTC. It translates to CASSYPRGGHYEQYV.

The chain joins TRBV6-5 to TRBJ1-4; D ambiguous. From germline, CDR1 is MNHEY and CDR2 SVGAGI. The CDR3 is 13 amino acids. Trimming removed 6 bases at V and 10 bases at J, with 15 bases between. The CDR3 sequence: CASRPGRGGKLFF. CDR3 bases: TGTGCCAGCAGACCTGGACGGGGTGGAAAACTGTTTTTT.

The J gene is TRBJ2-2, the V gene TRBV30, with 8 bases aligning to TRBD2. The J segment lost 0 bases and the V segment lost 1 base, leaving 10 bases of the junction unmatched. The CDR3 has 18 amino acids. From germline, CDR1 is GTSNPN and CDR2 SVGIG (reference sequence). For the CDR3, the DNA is TGTGCCTGGAGTGACCTTTACGGGGGGGGCGCGAACACCGGGGAGCTGTTTTTT. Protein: CAWSDLYGGGANTGELFF.

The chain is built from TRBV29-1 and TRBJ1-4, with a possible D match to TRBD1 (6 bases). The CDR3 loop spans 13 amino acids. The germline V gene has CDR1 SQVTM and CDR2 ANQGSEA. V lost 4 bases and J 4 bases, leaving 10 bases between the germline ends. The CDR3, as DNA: TGCAGCGTTGGAGGACAGTTTAATGAAAAACTGTTTTTT. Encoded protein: CSVGGQFNEKLFF.

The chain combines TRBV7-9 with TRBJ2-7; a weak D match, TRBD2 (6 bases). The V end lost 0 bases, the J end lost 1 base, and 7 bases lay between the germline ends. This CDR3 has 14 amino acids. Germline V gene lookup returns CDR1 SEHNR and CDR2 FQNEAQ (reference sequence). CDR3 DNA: TGTGCCAGCAGCTTAGCGGGAGGATCCTACGAGCAGTACTTC. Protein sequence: CASSLAGGSYEQYF.